One and the same sample provided the 3 T cell receptor beta chains below, sequenced in a study of blood T cell repertoires in COVID-19. Clones were sequenced by immunoSEQ multiplex PCR, and TCRdb holds only the in-frame ones, with some missing. The sample contains fewer than 350,000 clones, roughly 85% of which appear only once. The sample was PBMCs or T cells enriched from blood (not recorded which). These receptors originate from a woman aged 35 to 49 with acute COVID-19.

This clone was seen only a few times. V usage is TRBV12-3 or TRBV12-4 and J usage is TRBJ1-1, with D possibly TRBD1 on 6 matching bases. The length of the CDR3 is 11 residues. V lost 6 bases, J lost 8 bases, and 10 bases lay in between. The CDR3 nucleotides read TGTGCCAGCAGCGACGGACAGGAAGCTTTCTTT. This sequence encodes CASSDGQEAFF.

The chain joins TRBV29-1 to TRBJ2-6; 7 bases fit TRBD1. Germline lookup yields CDR1 SQVTM and CDR2 ANQGSEA. After removal of 6 bases from V and 4 bases from J, the junction contained 3 bases not matched to a gene. CDR3 size: 13 residues. The CDR3 DNA reads as TGCAGCGTGACAGGGTCCGGGGCCAACGTCCTGACTTTC. As protein: CSVTGSGANVLTF.

This clone was observed once. The chain has TRBV6-5 and TRBJ2-5; TRBD1 matches 7 bases. CDR3 length: 16 residues. The V segment lost 4 bases and the J segment 2 bases; nucleotides outside the gene matches: 10. Germline V gene lookup returns CDR1 MNHEY and CDR2 SVGAGI. CDR3 in amino acids: CASSSLGTEEQETQYF. CDR3 bases: TGTGCCAGCAGTTCCCTCGGGACAGAAGAGCAAGAGACCCAGTACTTC.